The clone carrying this TCR beta chain was detected many times. Per germline, CDR1 DFQATT and CDR2 SNEGSKA (reference sequence). The CDR3 contains 15 residues. Trimming at V came to 6 bases and at J to 2 bases, leaving 8 bases not matched to a gene. One entry per CDR3 protein results from TCRdb running MiXCR on the 5' RACE reads. The sample lists about 32,000 distinct CDR3 sequences, about 24% occurring once. The receptor's source is a female donor with breast cancer. This sequence joins TRBV20-1 and TRBJ2-1; 9 bases agree with TRBD2. The sample comprised memory CD4+ T cells sorted from blood. The subset is: memory CD4+ T cells, CD4+CD45RO+CD25-. CDR3 amino acids: CSAPTSGRTYNEQFF. CDR3 bases: TGCAGTGCCCCGACTAGCGGACGAACCTACAATGAGCAGTTCTTC.